One and the same sample provided the 24 T cell receptor beta chains below, sequenced in a study of cytomegalovirus exposure and HLA in healthy donors. With 60 Vbeta and 13 Jbeta primers, the PCR was carried out. The data were produced by immunoSEQ multiplex PCR, yet TCRdb's version contains in-frame clones alone and is incomplete. The table shows nearly 110,000 clones, with 77% occurring only once. Source material: PBMCs. These receptors came from a male donor in good health and CMV-seronegative.

CDR3 DNA sequence: TGTGCCAGCAGCCTTACCGCATACAGGGAGATGAACTCCGAGCAGTACTTC. It codes for CASSLTAYREMNSEQYF. The chain recombines TRBV28 with TRBJ2-5; TRBD1 might be the D (6 bases). TRBJ2-7 matches the DNA end more closely, so the J call is doubtful. The CDR3 is made up of 17 amino acids. The germline gives CDR1 MDHEN, CDR2 SYDVKM.

The CDR3 region is CASSHPAVNTEAFF. In DNA form, the CDR3 reads TGCGCCAGCAGCCACCCCGCAGTGAACACTGAAGCTTTCTTT. The gene calls are TRBV4-1 and TRBJ1-1; D ambiguous. The germline gives CDR1 MGHRA, CDR2 YSYEKL. The V end lost 3 bases, the J end lost 0 bases, and 8 bases lay between the germline ends. The CDR3 sequence is 14 residues long.

This chain's CDR3 is CAWSLNRDTQYF. DNA of the CDR3: TGTGCCTGGAGTCTCAACAGGGATACGCAGTATTTT. The rearrangement joins TRBV30 to TRBJ2-3; TRBD1 might be the D (5 bases). The V end was cut by 2 bases, the J end by 6 bases, with 9 bases between. Germline CDR1 and CDR2: GTSNPN and SVGIG (reference sequence). The CDR3 loop spans 12 amino acids.

The chain employs TRBV15 and TRBJ1-1; 8 bases are a match to TRBD1. V lost 5 bases, J lost 3 bases, and 5 bases stayed unmatched. This CDR3 spans 14 amino acids. In germline, CDR1 is LNHNV, CDR2 YYDKDF (reference sequence). The DNA for the CDR3 is TGTGCCACCAGCCCCAGGGGGCAAGACACTGAAGCTTTCTTT. It specifies CATSPRGQDTEAFF.

This sequence joins TRBV5-1 and TRBJ2-3; a possible D gene is TRBD2 (5 bases). The CDR3 is 18 amino acids. Germline values: CDR1 SGHRS, CDR2 YFSETQ. Trimming shortened V by 0 bases and J by 2 bases, and 19 bases separated the two germline ends. In nucleotides, the CDR3 is TGCGCCAGCAGCTTGGTTGGCGGGTCCAGCCCCTCCACAGATACGCAGTATTTT. Encoded protein: CASSLVGGSSPSTDTQYF.

The rearrangement joins TRBV5-1 to TRBJ2-7; D uncertain. The CDR3 spans 13 residues. The V gene's germline CDR1 is SGHRS and CDR2 YFSETQ. Trimming stripped 0 bases from V and 3 bases from J, with 7 bases between. CDR3 nucleotides: TGCGCCAGCAGCTTGGCCGGAGTCTACGAGCAGTACTTC. It translates to CASSLAGVYEQYF. Based on the CDR3 plus reference TRBV5-1 and TRBJ2-7, the full variable domain is KAGVTQTPRYLIKTRGQQVTLSCSPISGHRSVSWYQQTPGQGLQFLFEYFSETQRNKGNFPGRFSGRQFSNSRSEMNVSTLELGDSALYLCASSLAGVYEQYFGPGTRLTVT.

The genes are TRBV5-1 and TRBJ1-1; TRBD1 agrees at 9 bases. The CDR3 spans 15 residues. V was pared by 3 bases and J by 2 bases, with 5 bases of the junction left unmatched. The V gene's germline CDR1 is SGHRS and CDR2 YFSETQ. The CDR3 reads CASSSSTGGNTEAFF. The CDR3, as DNA: TGCGCCAGCAGCTCATCGACAGGGGGTAACACTGAAGCTTTCTTT. Looking up the rest from reference TRBV5-1 and TRBJ1-1 gives the full variable domain: KAGVTQTPRYLIKTRGQQVTLSCSPISGHRSVSWYQQTPGQGLQFLFEYFSETQRNKGNFPGRFSGRQFSNSRSEMNVSTLELGDSALYLCASSSSTGGNTEAFFGQGTRLTVV.

This clone was detected only once. This rearrangement joins TRBV28 to TRBJ2-5; a weak D match, TRBD1 (6 bases). The DNA matches TRBJ2-7 better at its end, which makes the J call doubtful. The CDR3 is made up of 16 amino acids. Germline V lookup: CDR1 MDHEN, CDR2 SYDVKM. For the CDR3, the DNA is TGTGCCAGCAGTTCCTCCCGGCATAGACAGGTCTACGAGCAGTACTTC. It translates to CASSSSRHRQVYEQYF.

This clone occurred a few times. The chain employs TRBV2 and TRBJ1-3; D is unclear. Germline lookup yields CDR1 SNHLY and CDR2 FYNNEI. V was shortened by 2 bases and J by 2 bases, with 10 bases between the two germline ends. CDR3 length: 15 residues. This CDR3 is CASSEQATTGNTIYF. In DNA, the CDR3 is TGTGCCAGCAGTGAACAGGCTACGACTGGAAACACCATATATTTT.

The chain combines TRBV11-2 with TRBJ2-7; no reliable D call. This CDR3 spans 12 amino acids. Germline CDR1 reads SGHAT; CDR2 reads FQNNGV. V was clipped by 5 bases and J by 2 bases, with 7 bases between them. The CDR3 protein is CASSHQTYEQYF. CDR3 bases: TGTGCCAGCAGCCACCAGACCTACGAGCAGTACTTC.

The chain uses TRBV6-1 and TRBJ1-1, with TRBD1 as a possible D gene (6 bases). The CDR3 runs to 13 residues. CDR1 is MNHNS, CDR2 SASEGT, per germline. V dropped 6 bases and J dropped 3 bases, with 11 bases sitting between them. The CDR3, as DNA: TGTGCCAGCAGAAAGACAGGTTACACTGAAGCTTTCTTT. This codes for CASRKTGYTEAFF.

This rearrangement joins TRBV30 to TRBJ2-2; weak D call: TRBD1 (5 bases). Per the germline V gene, CDR1 is GTSNPN and CDR2 is SVGIG (reference sequence). This CDR3 spans 13 amino acids. V gave up 4 bases and J gave up 7 bases, with 13 bases separating them. CDR3 nucleotide sequence: TGTGCCTGGAATCGGCAGGGCAACGGGGAGCTGTTTTTT. Its protein product is CAWNRQGNGELFF. Supplemented by reference TRBV30 and TRBJ2-2, the full variable domain reads SQTIHQWPATLVQPVGSPLSLECTVEGTSNPNLYWYRQAAGRGLQLLFYSVGIGQISSEVPQNLSASRPQDRQFILSSKKLLLSDSGFYLCAWNRQGNGELFFGEGSRLTVL.

This clone turned up a few times. The gene calls are TRBV6-1 and TRBJ2-3, with 7 bases identical to TRBD2. V lost 2 bases and J lost 1; bases outside the gene matches: 3. Germline V gives CDR1 MNHNS, CDR2 SASEGT. This CDR3 comprises 15 residues. This CDR3 reads CASSESAGGTDTQYF. The CDR3 DNA sequence: TGTGCCAGCAGTGAATCGGCGGGAGGCACAGATACGCAGTATTTT.

This chain connects TRBV27 to TRBJ2-7; TRBD2 might be the D (6 bases). Germline CDR1 is MNHEY and CDR2 is SMNVEV (reference sequence). V lost 4 bases and J 2 bases, leaving 18 bases between the germline ends. The CDR3 loop spans 16 amino acids. In DNA, the CDR3 is TGTGCCAGCAGTTCGTCCCAGGGAGGACCCCCCTACGAGCAGTACTTC. Translation gives CASSSSQGGPPYEQYF.

The chain recombines TRBV28 with TRBJ2-7, with D possibly matching TRBD1 (6 bases). This CDR3 region has 13 residues. Per germline, CDR1 MDHEN and CDR2 SYDVKM. Trimming pared 2 bases from V and 5 bases from J, leaving 10 bases between. The CDR3 sequence: CASSLLQGNEQYF. CDR3 nucleotide sequence: TGTGCCAGCAGTTTACTACAGGGCAACGAGCAGTACTTC. Using reference TRBV28 and TRBJ2-7 for the parts outside the CDR3, the full variable domain is DVKVTQSSRYLVKRTGEKVFLECVQDMDHENMFWYRQDPGLGLRLIYFSYDVKMKEKGDIPEGYSVSREKKERFSLILESASTNQTSMYLCASSLLQGNEQYFGPGTRLTVT.

The chain has TRBV27 and TRBJ2-3; 7 bases match TRBD2. With V trimmed by 8 bases and J by 0 bases, 5 bases remained unmatched. Per the germline V gene, CDR1 is MNHEY and CDR2 is SMNVEV (reference sequence). The CDR3 is 14 residues long. The CDR3 DNA follows: TGTGCCAGCCGCAGGGACTATAGCACAGATACGCAGTATTTT. Translated: CASRRDYSTDTQYF.

The chain has TRBV6-1 and TRBJ1-1; TRBD1 matches at 8 bases. The V and J ends lost 4 bases and 4 bases, in that order; junction bases with no gene match: 5. The CDR3 consists of 14 residues. The V gene's germline CDR1 is MNHNS and CDR2 SASEGT. CDR3 sequence: CASSAQGVGTEAFF. The CDR3 coding sequence is TGTGCCAGCAGTGCACAGGGGGTGGGCACTGAAGCTTTCTTT.

The chain has TRBV19 and TRBJ2-1; TRBD2 matches 12 bases. The CDR3 spans 17 residues. The germline CDR1 and CDR2 sequences are LNHDA and SQIVND (reference sequence). V lost 0 bases to trimming and J lost 9 bases; unmatched junction nucleotides: 9. CDR3 residues: CASSIDPGLAGIIEQFF. The CDR3 region has the DNA TGTGCCAGTAGTATAGATCCCGGACTAGCGGGAATAATTGAGCAGTTCTTC.

This chain uses TRBV4-1 with TRBJ2-4; 16 positions agree with TRBD2. The CDR3 runs to 18 residues. The trim removed 4 bases at V and 2 bases at J, leaving 5 bases unmatched. Germline lookup yields CDR1 MGHRA and CDR2 YSYEKL. As DNA, the CDR3 is TGCGCCAGCAGCCGGGGACTAGCGGGAGGGCGAACCAAAAACATTCAGTACTTC. Its protein is CASSRGLAGGRTKNIQYF.

The chain is built from TRBV5-1 and TRBJ2-1, with 10 bases identical to TRBD2. The ends lost 0 bases at V and 9 bases at J; junction bases unmatched: 6. Germline V gene data show CDR1 as SGHRS and CDR2 as YFSETQ. The CDR3 is 15 amino acids. CDR3 DNA sequence: TGCGCCAGCAGCTTGGAGGTAGCGGGAGGTAGTGAGCAGTTCTTC. The encoded protein is CASSLEVAGGSEQFF.

The rearrangement uses TRBV6-6 and TRBJ1-2; 10 bases align to TRBD1. CDR3 length: 16 amino acids. Germline assignment: CDR1 MNHNY and CDR2 SVGAGI (reference sequence). J gave up 6 bases and V 0 bases, and 7 bases lay outside the gene matches. This CDR3 reads CASSYSAGGTGDGYTF. DNA for the CDR3: TGTGCCAGCAGTTACTCGGCCGGGGGGACAGGGGATGGCTACACCTTC.

Of note for this clone: The junction does not match germline at one end; this may be a read error. The rearrangement links TRBV19 to TRBJ2-1, with D maybe TRBD1 (5 bases). CDR3 length equals 12 residues. CDR1 and CDR2 (germline): LNHDA, SQIVND (reference sequence). The CDR3 bases are TGTGCCAGTACCTCCAGGGTCAATGGGCAGTTCTTC. It yields the protein CASTSRVNGQFF. Complete variable domain (other parts from reference TRBV19 and TRBJ2-1): DGGITQSPKYLFRKEGQNVTLSCEQNLNHDAMYWYRQDPGQGLRLIYYSQIVNDFQKGDIAEGYSVSREKKESFPLTVTSAQKNPTAFYLCASTSRVNGQFFGPGTRLTVL.

The V gene is TRBV2, the J gene TRBJ1-6; the match to TRBD1 covers 8 bases. Germline-derived CDR1 and CDR2 are SNHLY and FYNNEI. The CDR3 consists of 15 residues. The ends lost 3 bases at V and 7 bases at J; junction bases unmatched: 5. The CDR3 DNA sequence: TGTGCCAGCAGTGATTCGAGGACAGGGAATTCACCCCTCCACTTT. Protein sequence: CASSDSRTGNSPLHF.

The gene calls are TRBV6-6 and TRBJ2-7, with TRBD2 matching 9 bases. The germline V gene encodes CDR1 MNHNY and CDR2 SVGAGI (reference sequence). The CDR3 sequence is 13 residues long. J gave up 3 bases and V 5 bases, and 2 bases lay outside the gene matches. The CDR3 DNA is TGTGCCAGCAGTCGGACTAGCGACTACGAGCAGTACTTC. It yields the protein CASSRTSDYEQYF.